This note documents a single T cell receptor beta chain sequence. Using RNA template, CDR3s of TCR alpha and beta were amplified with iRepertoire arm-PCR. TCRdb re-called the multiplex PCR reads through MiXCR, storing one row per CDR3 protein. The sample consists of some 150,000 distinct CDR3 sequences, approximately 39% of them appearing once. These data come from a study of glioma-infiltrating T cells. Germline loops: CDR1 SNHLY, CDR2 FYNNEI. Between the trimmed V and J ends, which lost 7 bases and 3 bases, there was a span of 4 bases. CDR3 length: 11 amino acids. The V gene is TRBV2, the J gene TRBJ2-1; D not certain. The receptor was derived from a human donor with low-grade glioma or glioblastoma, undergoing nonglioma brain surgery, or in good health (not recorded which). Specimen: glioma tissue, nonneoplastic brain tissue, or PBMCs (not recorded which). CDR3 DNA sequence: TGTGCCAGCATTGACTACAATGAGCAGTTCTTC. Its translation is CASIDYNEQFF.